This TCR beta chain was observed in a study of T cell repertoires in cytomegalovirus infection. About the research overall: Epitope selection comprised recently identified HLA-C-restricted CMV epitopes and well-studied HLA-B-restricted CMV epitopes. CMV infection and matching HLA type were both indicated by public TCR beta signatures.

Trimming pared 4 bases from V and 1 base from J, leaving 13 bases between. This CDR3 comprises 15 residues. Germline CDR1 is LNHDA and CDR2 is SQIVND (reference sequence). TCRdb ran MiXCR on the reads and lists one entry per CDR3 protein. The sample comprises nearly 700,000 distinct CDR3 sequences, roughly 33% of which are singletons, and over 15% rests with the top ten. In this sample, this clonotype turned up a few times. What it binds is not known. Study-wide points: Cumulative public TCR beta family frequency identified carriers of CMV plus the relevant HLA. In two of eight donors, the top clonotype was HLA-C-restricted CMV-specific.

Sequences were derived from cultured PBMCs, sampled from culture after CMV antigen stimulation. This chain joins TRBV19 and TRBJ2-5, with D perhaps TRBD1 (5 bases). This TCR was recovered from a human donor in good health (CMV status not recorded). Some clones in this sample may be carry-over from other donors' samples. CDR3 sequence (DNA): TGTGCCAGTAGTAATGGGGCGGTAATCCAAGAGACCCAGTACTTC. Protein sequence: CASSNGAVIQETQYF.